Shown below are 27 T cell receptor beta chains from a single sample sequenced in a study of siplizumab effects on memory and regulatory T cells (dated by TCRdb to about 2019). The library was produced with the immunoSEQ multiplex PCR assay. The table was pulled from immuneACCESS by TCRdb, which kept in-frame rearrangements only. Such tables lose some clones; where checked, under half of the loss comes from unresolved V genes, and the rest has no known cause. The sample table contains about 50,000 clones; only one count was recorded for roughly 90% of them. Approximately 0.35% of the sample goes to the ten largest clones. Sequencing used naive CD8+ T cells sorted from blood. The cell subset or site label corresponds to: unstimulated naive T cells. The source of these receptors is a human donor in good health.

This clone was recorded once. CDR3 sequence: CASSQEGSGQGIYEQYF. DNA for the CDR3: TGCGCCAGCAGCCAAGAAGGGTCGGGACAGGGTATCTACGAGCAGTACTTC. The chain uses TRBV4-1 and TRBJ2-7; 9 bases are a match to TRBD1. The J segment lost 3 bases and the V segment lost 0 bases, leaving 9 bases of the junction unmatched. The germline V gene has CDR1 MGHRA and CDR2 YSYEKL. The CDR3 is made up of 17 amino acids.

The V gene is TRBV29-1, the J gene TRBJ2-7, with D perhaps matching TRBD2 (5 bases). Germline values: CDR1 SQVTM, CDR2 ANQGSEA. The CDR3 spans 12 residues. Between the trimmed V and J ends, which lost 4 bases and 0 bases, there was a span of 7 bases. CDR3 amino acids: CSVGEPSYEQYF. CDR3 nucleotide sequence: TGCAGCGTTGGGGAGCCCTCCTACGAGCAGTACTTC.

This rearrangement joins TRBV29-1 to TRBJ2-3; TRBD2 matches at 7 bases. The CDR3 is 14 amino acids. The V and J ends lost 3 bases and 3 bases, in that order; junction bases with no gene match: 6. Germline CDR1 is SQVTM and CDR2 is ANQGSEA. CDR3 sequence (DNA): TGCAGCGTTGAGGCGGGAGAGGATACAGATACGCAGTATTTT. This codes for CSVEAGEDTDTQYF.

V usage is TRBV27 and J usage is TRBJ1-2; D not certain. The CDR3 covers 13 residues. Deletions cut 3 bases from V and 3 bases from J, with 8 bases between. CDR1 and CDR2 from the germline V gene are MNHEY and SMNVEV (reference sequence). The DNA of the CDR3 is TGTGCCAGCAGTTTGGGATCAGACTATGGCTACACCTTC. Translation gives CASSLGSDYGYTF.

The chain links TRBV9 to TRBJ2-1; 8 nucleotides line up with TRBD2. Germline V gives CDR1 SGDLS, CDR2 YYNGEE. The junction had 6 bases not matched to a gene; V was cut back by 0 bases and J by 1 base. This CDR3 has 17 amino acids. CDR3 DNA sequence: TGTGCCAGCAGCGTAGACACGGGAGGGCCGTCCTACAATGAGCAGTTCTTC. The encoded protein is CASSVDTGGPSYNEQFF. The whole variable domain, remainder taken from reference TRBV9 and TRBJ2-1, is DSGVTQTPKHLITATGQRVTLRCSPRSGDLSVYWYQQSLDQGLQFLIQYYNGEERAKGNILERFSAQQFPDLHSELNLSSLELGDSALYFCASSVDTGGPSYNEQFFGPGTRLTVL.

In this sample, this clone turned up once. The rearrangement joins TRBV9 to TRBJ1-1; D unclear. Germline V gives CDR1 SGDLS, CDR2 YYNGEE. This CDR3 has 15 amino acids. Deletions cut 0 bases from V and 1 base from J, with 10 bases between. The CDR3 reads CASSVERYSNTEAFF. The CDR3 DNA sequence: TGTGCCAGCAGCGTAGAGCGATACTCGAACACTGAAGCTTTCTTT.

The gene calls are TRBV9 and TRBJ2-7, with D uncertain. The V and J ends lost 3 bases and 7 bases respectively, with 14 bases between them. The germline V gene encodes CDR1 SGDLS and CDR2 YYNGEE. This CDR3 contains 13 residues. The CDR3, as DNA: TGTGCCAGCAGCGGTCCAGCGATTTGGGAGCAGTACTTC. This gives the protein CASSGPAIWEQYF.

The V gene is TRBV29-1, the J gene TRBJ2-7; D is perhaps TRBD1 (8 bases). The CDR3 is 14 amino acids. Trimming removed 4 bases at V and 6 bases at J, with 19 bases between. Germline CDR1 SQVTM, CDR2 ANQGSEA. This chain's CDR3 is CSVGGGTGFVEQYF. CDR3 bases: TGCAGCGTTGGGGGAGGGACAGGATTTGTCGAGCAGTACTTC.

This CDR3 is CASRDLGELFF. The CDR3 DNA is TGTGCCAGCAGAGATCTTGGGGAGCTGTTTTTT. The rearrangement uses TRBV7-9 and TRBJ2-2; D unresolved. Per germline, CDR1 SEHNR and CDR2 FQNEAQ (reference sequence). The V end lost 6 bases, the J end lost 8 bases, and 7 bases lay between the germline ends. The CDR3 covers 11 residues.

The gene calls are TRBV2 and TRBJ2-3; TRBD1 agrees at 8 bases. J was trimmed by 2 bases and V by 6 bases; bases with no gene match: 10. Germline V gene sequence: CDR1 SNHLY, CDR2 FYNNEI. This CDR3 has 16 residues. The CDR3 region has the DNA TGTGCCAGCAGGGGACGGGGACAGGTCTTCACAGATACGCAGTATTTT. Residues: CASRGRGQVFTDTQYF.

This clone was picked up a small number of times. V gene TRBV5-4 combines with J gene TRBJ1-2; 7 bases fit TRBD1. This CDR3 contains 14 residues. J was trimmed by 8 bases and V by 3 bases; bases with no gene match: 10. CDR1 and CDR2 from the germline V gene are SGHNT and YYREEE (reference sequence). The CDR3 bases are TGTGCCAGCAGCTCCCCCTATGACAGGGTCGGCTACACCTTC. This sequence encodes CASSSPYDRVGYTF.

The CDR3 here is CASTLPGGQPQHF. The CDR3 coding sequence is TGTGCCAGCACCCTCCCGGGGGGCCAGCCCCAGCATTTT. V usage is TRBV2 and J usage is TRBJ1-5; possibly TRBD1 for D (6 bases). Germline V gene data show CDR1 as SNHLY and CDR2 as FYNNEI. V gave up 7 bases and J gave up 7 bases, with 14 bases separating them. The CDR3 sequence is 13 residues long.

This clone was recorded once. In nucleotides, the CDR3 is TGTGCCACCAGCACTGGGACAGTCCCCTACGAGCAGTACTTC. Amino acid sequence: CATSTGTVPYEQYF. This chain joins TRBV15 and TRBJ2-7; 7 bases are a match to TRBD1. Germline lookup yields CDR1 LNHNV and CDR2 YYDKDF (reference sequence). Trimming took 4 bases from V and 2 from J; bases not matched to a gene: 5. The CDR3 has 14 amino acids.

This clone was seen more than once but under ten times. The chain is built from TRBV19 and TRBJ1-1; D not resolved. From germline, CDR1 is LNHDA and CDR2 SQIVND (reference sequence). V dropped 7 bases and J dropped 1 base, with 13 bases sitting between them. This CDR3 spans 14 amino acids. As DNA, the CDR3 is TGTGCCAGTACCCTTTTCGACAAGAACACTGAAGCTTTCTTT. Translating gives CASTLFDKNTEAFF.

This chain uses TRBV4-2 with TRBJ2-7; tentatively, D is TRBD2 (5 bases). The ends were cut back, 4 bases at V and 0 bases at J, with 16 bases in the middle. This CDR3 contains 16 residues. Germline V gene lookup returns CDR1 LGHNA and CDR2 YNFKEQ. The CDR3, as DNA: TGTGCCAGCAGCCGACCCTTCCAAGCGGACTCCTACGAGCAGTACTTC. Protein product: CASSRPFQADSYEQYF.

The genes are TRBV5-4 and TRBJ1-1, with TRBD1 identical over 7 bases. Germline CDR1 SGHNT, CDR2 YYREEE (reference sequence). CDR3 length equals 13 residues. The ends lost 3 bases at V and 8 bases at J; junction bases unmatched: 7. In DNA form, the CDR3 reads TGTGCCAGCAGCTGGGGACAGCCCGCGGAAGCTTTCTTT. This sequence encodes CASSWGQPAEAFF. Full variable domain (outside the CDR3, taken from reference TRBV5-4 and TRBJ1-1): ETGVTQSPTHLIKTRGQQVTLRCSSQSGHNTVSWYQQALGQGPQFIFQYYREEENGRGNFPPRFSGLQFPNYSSELNVNALELDDSALYLCASSWGQPAEAFFGQGTRLTVV.

The chain has TRBV4-1 and TRBJ1-1; D gene ambiguous. V lost 4 bases and J 5 bases, leaving 14 bases between the germline ends. CDR1 and CDR2 (germline): MGHRA, YSYEKL. The CDR3 has 14 amino acids. The CDR3 DNA reads as TGCGCCAGCAGCCTCGGACGATTGGGGACTGAAGCTTTCTTT. Its protein is CASSLGRLGTEAFF.

V usage is TRBV11-2 and J usage is TRBJ2-4; D possibly matches TRBD1 or TRBD2 (5 bases each). Looked up from germline, CDR1 is SGHAT and CDR2 is FQNNGV. The V end lost 0 bases, the J end lost 1 base, and 10 bases lay between the germline ends. The CDR3 length is 16 residues. The CDR3 region has the DNA TGTGCCAGCAGCTTAGAAGAGGGGACGGCCAAAAACATTCAGTACTTC. Its protein is CASSLEEGTAKNIQYF. The whole variable domain, remainder taken from reference TRBV11-2 and TRBJ2-4, is EAGVAQSPRYKIIEKRQSVAFWCNPISGHATLYWYQQILGQGPKLLIQFQNNGVVDDSQLPKDRFSAERLKGVDSTLKIQPAKLEDSAVYLCASSLEEGTAKNIQYFGAGTRLSVL.

The chain joins TRBV7-9 to TRBJ2-1; 12 nucleotides match TRBD2. V lost 0 bases to trimming and J lost 7 bases; unmatched junction nucleotides: 4. The CDR3 consists of 16 residues. CDR1 SEHNR and CDR2 FQNEAQ come from the germline V gene (reference sequence). The CDR3 loop is CASSLAVGLAGNEQFF. CDR3 nucleotides: TGTGCCAGCAGCTTAGCGGTTGGACTAGCGGGAAATGAGCAGTTCTTC.

The chain joins TRBV5-1 to TRBJ2-2, with D tentatively TRBD1 (6 bases). Germline CDR1 is SGHRS and CDR2 is YFSETQ. The CDR3 contains 15 residues. With 1 base removed from V and 5 bases from J, the gap between germline ends came to 12 bases. The CDR3 loop is CASSLLGGTTGELFF. CDR3 nucleotide sequence: TGCGCCAGCAGCTTGCTAGGGGGAACTACCGGGGAGCTGTTTTTT.

This chain uses TRBV15 with TRBJ2-1; 8 nucleotides agree with TRBD2. Germline CDR1 is LNHNV and CDR2 is YYDKDF (reference sequence). This CDR3 comprises 18 residues. V was clipped by 0 bases and J by 1 base; unmatched bases: 8. The CDR3 DNA reads as TGTGCCACCAGCAGAGATCCACTGATAGCGGGATCCTACAATGAGCAGTTCTTC. Translation: CATSRDPLIAGSYNEQFF. The full variable domain, in which reference TRBV15 and TRBJ2-1 provide the parts outside the CDR3, is DAMVIQNPRYQVTQFGKPVTLSCSQTLNHNVMYWYQQKSSQAPKLLFHYYDKDFNNEADTPDNFQSRRPNTSFCFLDIRSPGLGDTAMYLCATSRDPLIAGSYNEQFFGPGTRLTVL.

J is TRBJ1-1 and V is TRBV5-1; no definite D call. Germline CDR1 SGHRS, CDR2 YFSETQ. The V gene lost 0 bases and the J gene lost 8 bases, with 14 bases spanning the gap. The CDR3 covers 14 residues. The CDR3 protein is CASSLALPDPEAFF. The CDR3 DNA reads TGCGCCAGCAGCTTGGCCTTACCTGACCCCGAAGCTTTCTTT.

This clone was picked up a small number of times. The rearrangement uses TRBV21-1 and TRBJ1-2; the DNA was not used to check the table's D call, TRBD1. TRBV21-1 is a pseudogene. The CDR3 runs 13 residues. The CDR3 DNA is TGTGCCAGCATGTGGACAGGGTCCGGAGGCTACACCTTC. Protein: CASMWTGSGGYTF.

V usage is TRBV6-6 and J usage is TRBJ2-1, with TRBD1 matching over 7 bases. From germline, CDR1 is MNHNY and CDR2 SVGAGI (reference sequence). V lost 6 bases and J lost 3; bases outside the gene matches: 8. This CDR3 is built from 15 residues. DNA of the CDR3: TGTGCCAGCAGATACAGGGGTCTTAGCTACAATGAGCAGTTCTTC. Protein product: CASRYRGLSYNEQFF.

This sequence joins TRBV6-5 and TRBJ2-1; tentatively, D is TRBD2 (6 bases). The CDR3 extends over 14 amino acids. CDR1 MNHEY and CDR2 SVGAGI come from the germline V gene. Trimming removed 4 bases at V and 2 bases at J, with 9 bases between. The CDR3 loop is CASSWDSPYNEQFF. In DNA form, the CDR3 reads TGTGCCAGCAGTTGGGACTCCCCCTACAATGAGCAGTTCTTC.

The chain recombines TRBV5-8 with TRBJ2-2, with D possibly called TRBD1 or TRBD2 (6 bases each). Germline V lookup: CDR1 SGHTS, CDR2 YDEGEE. This CDR3 has 16 amino acids. V was pared by 7 bases and J by 0 bases, with 16 bases between. CDR3 in DNA: TGTGCCAGCGCTAATATCGGGGGCGCGAACACCGGGGAGCTGTTTTTT. Encoded protein: CASANIGGANTGELFF.

The chain couples TRBV27 to TRBJ2-7; perhaps TRBD2 as D (5 bases). This CDR3 comprises 15 residues. The V gene lost 0 bases and the J gene lost 3 bases, with 12 bases spanning the gap. Per the germline V gene, CDR1 is MNHEY and CDR2 is SMNVEV (reference sequence). Here the CDR3 reads CASSLSGSGDYEQYF. The CDR3 DNA reads TGTGCCAGCAGTTTATCGGGGAGTGGCGACTACGAGCAGTACTTC.